These T cell receptor beta chains were read from a single sample in a study of blood T cell repertoires in COVID-19. Measured with immunoSEQ multiplex PCR; TCRdb has only the in-frame clones, and not every one. The table shows some 250,000 clones, with roughly 88% occurring only once. Sequenced material: PBMCs or T cells enriched from blood (not recorded which). The receptors originated from a woman aged 40-49 years with acute COVID-19. Both conserved end residues are part of each CDR3. Each record gives: clone size, D gene, J gene, V gene, CDR3 protein, CDR3 DNA. D genes are given only for firm matches. Size is omitted from some rows. Given values are once, few, many or a class for expanded clones.

.,.,TRBJ2-5,TRBV5-1,CASSLAATAQETQYF,TGCGCCAGCAGCTTGGCGGCGACAGCCCAAGAGACCCAGTACTTC
.,.,TRBJ2-3,TRBV27,CASSPVIRGDTQYF,TGTGCCAGCAGTCCAGTGATAAGGGGAGATACGCAGTATTTT
once,TRBD2,TRBJ2-1,TRBV5-1,CASSPGEGEQFF,TGCGCCAGCAGCCCGGGGGAGGGTGAGCAGTTCTTC
once,.,TRBJ2-5,TRBV9,CASSVGLREETQYF,TGTGCCAGCAGCGTAGGGCTCAGGGAAGAGACCCAGTACTTC
.,.,TRBJ1-6,TRBV4-3,CASSQEIKGSPLHF,TGCGCCAGCAGCCAAGAAATTAAGGGGTCACCCCTCCACTTT
.,TRBD1,TRBJ2-7,TRBV6-5,CASSYGTGSSYEQYF,TGTGCCAGCAGTTATGGGACAGGAAGCTCCTACGAGCAGTACTTC
.,TRBD1,TRBJ2-5,TRBV7-2,CASSSRDSGPETQYF,TGTGCCAGCAGCAGCCGGGACAGTGGACCTGAGACCCAGTACTTC
.,TRBD2,TRBJ2-7,TRBV7-2,CASSLAGLAARYEQYF,TGTGCCAGCAGCTTAGCGGGACTAGCGGCTCGCTACGAGCAGTACTTC
.,TRBD1,TRBJ1-5,TRBV5-1,CASSFSTGINQPQHF,TGCGCCAGCAGCTTCTCGACAGGGATCAATCAGCCCCAGCATTTT
few,TRBD1,TRBJ1-5,TRBV2,CASSKGQGRMGNQPQHF,TGTGCCAGCAGTAAGGGACAGGGGAGGATGGGCAATCAGCCCCAGCATTTT
.,.,TRBJ2-3,TRBV6-5,CASRREISTDTQYF,TGTGCCAGCAGACGGGAGATATCCACAGATACGCAGTATTTT
.,TRBD1,TRBJ1-1,TRBV25-1,CASSGTQGAGGTEAFF,TGTGCCAGCAGTGGAACACAGGGGGCGGGTGGGACTGAAGCTTTCTTT
.,TRBD1,TRBJ1-2,TRBV4-3,CASSREGAKVGYTF,TGCGCCAGCAGCCGCGAGGGGGCAAAAGTTGGCTACACCTTC
.,.,TRBJ1-3,TRBV7-9,CASSSFDTLSGNTIYF,TGTGCCAGCAGCTCTTTCGACACGCTCTCTGGAAACACCATATATTTT
.,TRBD1,TRBJ1-2,TRBV7-9,CASSQGALGLPSDYGYTF,TGTGCCAGCAGCCAGGGGGCCCTGGGACTCCCGTCTGACTATGGCTACACCTTC
.,TRBD1,TRBJ1-2,TRBV5-1,CASSLGGQGTNYGYTF,TGCGCCAGCAGCTTGGGGGGACAGGGAACGAACTATGGCTACACCTTC
.,TRBD1,TRBJ2-1,TRBV7-9,CASSAGTGNYNEQFF,TGTGCCAGCAGCGCCGGGACAGGTAATTACAATGAGCAGTTCTTC
.,.,TRBJ2-1,TRBV3-1/TRBV3-2,CASALRGGSYNEQFF,TGTGCCAGCGCGCTCAGGGGTGGCTCCTACAATGAGCAGTTCTTC
.,.,TRBJ1-6,TRBV2,CASADWGENSPLHF,TGTGCCAGTGCCGACTGGGGAGAGAATTCACCCCTCCACTTT
.,TRBD1,TRBJ2-7,TRBV11-1,CASSSGQDLREQYF,TGTGCCAGCAGCTCCGGACAGGATCTACGCGAGCAGTACTTC
.,.,TRBJ1-4,TRBV6-2/TRBV6-3,CASSYRRGELFF,TGTGCCAGCAGTTACAGGAGAGGAGAACTGTTTTTT
.,TRBD1,TRBJ1-1,TRBV19,CASSPDRGRNTEAFF,TGTGCCAGTAGTCCTGACAGGGGCCGGAACACTGAAGCTTTCTTT
.,TRBD1,TRBJ2-7,TRBV4-1,CASSHRDRAYEQYF,TGCGCCAGCAGCCACAGGGACAGGGCCTACGAGCAGTACTTC
.,.,TRBJ2-5,TRBV7-2,CASSSRWQETQYF,TGTGCCAGCAGCTCTAGGTGGCAAGAGACCCAGTACTTC
.,TRBD2,TRBJ2-1,TRBV5-1,CASSLVLAGVNNEQFF,TGCGCCAGCAGCTTGGTACTAGCGGGAGTCAACAATGAGCAGTTCTTC
once,TRBD2,TRBJ2-3,TRBV11-3,CASSLSLAGMDTQYF,TGTGCCAGCAGCTTGTCACTAGCGGGAATGGATACGCAGTATTTT
.,TRBD1,TRBJ2-5,TRBV7-2,CASSLAGQGYQETQYF,TGTGCCAGCAGCTTAGCGGGACAGGGGTACCAAGAGACCCAGTACTTC
.,TRBD2,TRBJ2-1,TRBV5-1,CASSLGLAGGFYNEQFF,TGCGCCAGCAGCTTGGGACTAGCGGGAGGCTTCTACAATGAGCAGTTCTTC
.,.,TRBJ2-2,TRBV7-2,CASSPQGIGTGELFF,TGTGCCAGCAGCCCTCAGGGGATAGGGACCGGGGAGCTGTTTTTT
.,.,TRBJ1-2,TRBV6-6,CASSYSVYYGYTF,TGTGCCAGCAGTTACAGCGTCTACTATGGCTACACCTTC
.,TRBD2,TRBJ2-1,TRBV15,CATSRRTGTSGNEQFF,TGTGCCACCAGCAGAAGAACCGGGACTAGCGGAAATGAGCAGTTCTTC
.,TRBD1,TRBJ1-2,TRBV9,CASSVTPGQGAGGYTF,TGTGCCAGCAGCGTAACACCGGGACAGGGGGCAGGAGGCTACACCTTC
.,TRBD1,TRBJ1-1,TRBV11-3,CASSLVEGARVRAEAFF,TGTGCCAGCAGCTTAGTTGAGGGGGCGCGGGTTCGGGCTGAAGCTTTCTTT
.,TRBD1,TRBJ2-1,TRBV6-5,CASHSRGSFF,TGTGCCAGCCATAGCAGGGGGTCGTTCTTC
.,.,TRBJ2-2,TRBV7-3,CASSSGPPNTGELFF,TGTGCCAGCAGTTCCGGGCCCCCGAACACCGGGGAGTTGTTTTTT
.,TRBD1,TRBJ1-5,TRBV30,CAWSPGRGGYQPQHF,TGTGCCTGGAGCCCCGGGAGAGGGGGCTATCAGCCCCAGCATTTT
.,TRBD1,TRBJ2-3,TRBV5-1,CASSPQRDRVADTQYF,TGCGCCAGCAGCCCGCAACGGGACAGAGTTGCAGATACGCAGTATTTT
.,.,TRBJ2-2,TRBV24-1,CATRGTKGTGELFF,TGTGCCACCAGAGGGACAAAGGGCACCGGGGAGCTGTTTTTT
.,TRBD2,TRBJ2-7,TRBV5-1,CASSLTGEGGISYEQYF,TGCGCCAGCAGCTTGACGGGGGAGGGAGGTATAAGCTACGAGCAGTACTTC
.,.,TRBJ1-3,TRBV3-1/TRBV3-2,CASSQGEGNTIYF,TGTGCCAGCAGCCAAGGGGAGGGAAACACCATATATTTT
.,.,TRBJ1-2,TRBV5-6,CASSLKGLFFWYGYTF,TGTGCCAGCAGCTTGAAGGGGCTTTTCTTTTGGTATGGCTACACCTTC
.,.,TRBJ1-2,TRBV28,CASSPFNYGYTF,TGTGCCAGCAGTCCTTTTAACTATGGCTACACCTTC
.,.,TRBJ1-1,TRBV3-1/TRBV3-2,CASSQDVEDSHTEAFF,TGTGCCAGCAGCCAAGATGTAGAGGACAGCCACACTGAAGCTTTCTTT